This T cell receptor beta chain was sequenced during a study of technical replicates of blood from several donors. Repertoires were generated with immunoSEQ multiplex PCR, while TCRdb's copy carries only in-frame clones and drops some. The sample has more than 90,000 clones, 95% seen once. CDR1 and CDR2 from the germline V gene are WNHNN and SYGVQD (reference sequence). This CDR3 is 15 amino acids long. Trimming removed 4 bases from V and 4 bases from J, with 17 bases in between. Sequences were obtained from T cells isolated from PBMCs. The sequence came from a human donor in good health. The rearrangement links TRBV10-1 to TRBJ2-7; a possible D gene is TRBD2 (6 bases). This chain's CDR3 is CASSVRTNRGYEQYF. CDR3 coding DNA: TGCGCCAGCAGTGTAAGGACTAATCGAGGGTACGAGCAGTACTTC.